These 18 T cell receptor beta chains were sequenced from one sample in a study of brain T cells in children with intractable seizures. Produced via immunoSEQ multiplex PCR; TCRdb's table is partial and in-frame only. The table shows roughly 69,000 clones, with about 96% occurring only once. The sequences come from peripheral blood, collected at surgery. The receptors derive from a boy under two years old with focal cortical dysplasia and intractable seizures.

Points on this clone: Because the CDR3 is missing its conserved closing phenylalanine or tryptophan, this is likely a read error. It is unclear where the CDR3 begins or ends on the DNA, so no DNA is shown, and the CDR3 is as TCRdb lists it. This CDR3 reads CASSIPGTGSRG. This rearrangement joins TRBV19 to TRBJ1-1; the table's D call of TRBD1 was not tested on the DNA. From its first to its last residue, the CDR3 has 12 amino acids. Germline-derived CDR1 and CDR2 are LNHDA and SQIVND (reference sequence).

The chain is built from TRBV9 and TRBJ2-3, with 7 bases matching TRBD2. V shed 4 bases, J shed 3 bases, and the junction held 11 bases outside the gene matches. The CDR3 length is 16 residues. In germline, CDR1 is SGDLS, CDR2 YYNGEE. CDR3 sequence (DNA): TGTGCCAGCAGCCCTGACGGGCTAGCGGAAACAGATACGCAGTATTTT. Translation: CASSPDGLAETDTQYF.

V usage is TRBV27 and J usage is TRBJ2-1; maybe TRBD1 (5 bases). Germline V gene data show CDR1 as MNHEY and CDR2 as SMNVEV (reference sequence). This CDR3 is built from 14 residues. Trimming pared 7 bases from V and 2 bases from J, leaving 12 bases between. CDR3 loop: CASKLWGPYNEQFF. The DNA of the CDR3 is TGTGCCAGCAAGTTGTGGGGCCCCTACAATGAGCAGTTCTTC.

This chain links TRBV25-1 with TRBJ1-4, with 7 bases fitting TRBD1. The germline CDR1 and CDR2 sequences are MGHDK and SYGVNS. The CDR3 covers 15 residues. J gave up 6 bases and V 8 bases, and 12 bases lay outside the gene matches. CDR3 residues: CASGNRGPFDEKLFF. Here the CDR3 DNA reads TGTGCCAGCGGGAACAGGGGTCCCTTCGATGAAAAACTGTTTTTT.

The chain employs TRBV13 and TRBJ2-5; the match to TRBD2 covers 11 bases. V lost 5 bases and J lost 5; bases outside the gene matches: 7. Germline CDR1 and CDR2: PRHDT and FYEKMQ (reference sequence). The CDR3 loop spans 15 amino acids. CDR3 DNA sequence: TGTGCCAGCAGCGTTAGCGGGGGGGCCAACGAGACCCAGTACTTC. Protein product: CASSVSGGANETQYF.

In nucleotides, the CDR3 is TGCGCCAGCAGCTTGGTAGGAAGGAGTGAAAAACTGTTTTTT. Its translation: CASSLVGRSEKLFF. V usage is TRBV5-1 and J usage is TRBJ1-4; D unclear. Per germline, CDR1 SGHRS and CDR2 YFSETQ. The CDR3 is 14 residues long. The ends were cut back, 0 bases at V and 7 bases at J, with 10 bases in the middle.

This chain uses TRBV9 with TRBJ2-3, with 8 bases matching TRBD1. The V segment lost 3 bases and the J segment 5 bases; nucleotides outside the gene matches: 14. The CDR3 sequence is 17 residues long. The germline V gene encodes CDR1 SGDLS and CDR2 YYNGEE. CDR3 coding DNA: TGTGCCAGCAGCGCGTCTCCGGGACCAGGGGGCCTAGATACGCAGTATTTT. This gives the protein CASSASPGPGGLDTQYF.

This clone was observed a handful of times. The chain carries TRBV6-2 or TRBV6-3 and TRBJ2-3; 9 positions agree with TRBD2. CDR3 size: 18 residues. Trimming took 0 bases from V and 3 from J; bases not matched to a gene: 10. Germline V gene data show CDR1 as MNHEY and CDR2 as SVGEGT. The DNA of the CDR3 is TGTGCCAGCAGTTACTCTTCCTATAGCGGGAGTGAGACAGATACGCAGTATTTT. This gives the protein CASSYSSYSGSETDTQYF.

The chain couples TRBV11-2 to TRBJ2-2; D is perhaps TRBD1 or TRBD2 (6 bases each). Germline loops: CDR1 SGHAT, CDR2 FQNNGV. The CDR3 is 15 residues long. Trimming took off 0 bases at V and 5 bases at J, with 10 bases between the two ends. DNA for the CDR3: TGTGCCAGCAGCTTAGAGGGGGGCCCAACCGGGGAGCTGTTTTTT. Its translation: CASSLEGGPTGELFF.

This sequence joins TRBV11-2 and TRBJ2-1; 13 bases are a match to TRBD2. The CDR3 has 18 amino acids. The germline gives CDR1 SGHAT, CDR2 FQNNGV. The V segment lost 0 bases and the J segment 10 bases; nucleotides outside the gene matches: 12. CDR3: CASSLETWTSGSAREQFF. The DNA of the CDR3 is TGTGCCAGCAGCTTAGAAACCTGGACTAGCGGGAGTGCCCGCGAGCAGTTCTTC. The full variable domain, its missing parts supplied by reference TRBV11-2 and TRBJ2-1, is EAGVAQSPRYKIIEKRQSVAFWCNPISGHATLYWYQQILGQGPKLLIQFQNNGVVDDSQLPKDRFSAERLKGVDSTLKIQPAKLEDSAVYLCASSLETWTSGSAREQFFGPGTRLTVL.

The chain recombines TRBV7-9 with TRBJ2-2; a weak D match, TRBD1 (5 bases). CDR3 length equals 14 residues. Germline V lookup: CDR1 SEHNR, CDR2 FQNEAQ (reference sequence). Deletions cut 3 bases from V and 9 bases from J, with 14 bases between. The CDR3 here is CASSLSGMRRELFF. CDR3 bases: TGTGCCAGCAGCTTGTCAGGGATGCGTCGGGAGCTGTTTTTT. Together with reference TRBV7-9 and TRBJ2-2, the CDR3 gives the full variable domain: DTGVSQNPRHKITKRGQNVTFRCDPISEHNRLYWYRQTLGQGPEFLTYFQNEAQLEKSRLLSDRFSAERPKGSFSTLEIQRTEQGDSAMYLCASSLSGMRRELFFGEGSRLTVL.

The V gene is TRBV27, the J gene TRBJ2-2, with D perhaps TRBD2 (5 bases). This CDR3 is 15 amino acids long. V was cut by 6 bases and J by 4 bases, with 15 bases left in between. The germline gives CDR1 MNHEY, CDR2 SMNVEV (reference sequence). CDR3 in amino acids: CASRENTRITGELFF. CDR3 in DNA: TGTGCCAGCAGAGAAAATACTAGGATCACCGGGGAGCTGTTTTTT.

The chain recombines TRBV4-2 with TRBJ2-3; 7 bases are a match to TRBD2. V was pared by 2 bases and J by 1 base, with 9 bases of the junction left unmatched. The germline V gene encodes CDR1 LGHNA and CDR2 YNFKEQ. The CDR3 consists of 17 residues. Here the CDR3 reads CASSQNGGVLGTDTQYF. In DNA form, the CDR3 reads TGTGCCAGCAGCCAAAATGGGGGGGTCCTTGGCACAGATACGCAGTATTTT.

J is TRBJ2-2 and V is TRBV6-5; 8 bases are a match to TRBD2. This CDR3 is built from 16 residues. In germline, CDR1 is MNHEY, CDR2 SVGAGI. V trimming: 0 bases; J trimming: 7 bases; junction bases outside the gene matches: 7. CDR3 in amino acids: CASSYSSGRRVGELFF. CDR3 DNA: TGTGCCAGCAGTTACTCCAGCGGGAGAAGGGTCGGGGAGCTGTTTTTT.

V is TRBV10-2 and J is TRBJ1-2; D unresolved. Trimming took off 0 bases at V and 2 bases at J, with 7 bases between the two ends. The CDR3 is made up of 14 amino acids. Germline loops: CDR1 WSHSY, CDR2 SAAADI. CDR3 in amino acids: CASSESARNYGYTF. CDR3 nucleotides: TGCGCCAGCAGTGAGTCGGCACGGAACTATGGCTACACCTTC.

The chain couples TRBV5-4 to TRBJ2-7; D not resolved. V was trimmed by 1 base and J by 0 bases, leaving 5 bases between them. The germline CDR1 and CDR2 sequences are SGHNT and YYREEE (reference sequence). The length of the CDR3 is 13 residues. This CDR3 is CASSLQVSYEQYF. The DNA of the CDR3 is TGTGCCAGCAGCTTGCAGGTCTCCTACGAGCAGTACTTC.

In DNA, the CDR3 is TGTGCCAGCAGATTCACTAGCTCCTACGAGCAGTACTTC. Translation gives CASRFTSSYEQYF. This chain joins TRBV2 and TRBJ2-7, with D possibly TRBD2 on 5 matching bases. This CDR3 region has 13 residues. V was cut by 6 bases and J by 0 bases, with 9 bases left in between. The germline V gene has CDR1 SNHLY and CDR2 FYNNEI.

In DNA, the CDR3 is TGTGCCAGCCGAACCTACAATGAGCAGTTCTTC. Translation: CASRTYNEQFF. This chain uses TRBV6-5 with TRBJ2-1; D not certain. The germline V gene encodes CDR1 MNHEY and CDR2 SVGAGI. V gave up 8 bases and J gave up 2 bases, with 4 bases separating them. CDR3 length: 11 residues.